The next 15 T cell receptor beta chains were all read from a single sample in a study of blood T cell repertoires in COVID-19. The data were produced by immunoSEQ multiplex PCR, yet TCRdb's version contains in-frame clones alone and is incomplete. The sample contains 140,000 to 150,000 clones, approximately 86% of which appear only once. The sample taken for sequencing was peripheral blood. All receptors come from a woman between 40 and 50 years old with active or convalescent COVID-19.

The J gene is TRBJ2-3, the V gene TRBV7-2, with D tentatively TRBD1 (6 bases). The CDR3 length is 16 residues. The germline CDR1 and CDR2 sequences are SGHTA and FQGNSA. The V and J ends lost 5 bases and 6 bases respectively, with 21 bases between them. The CDR3: CASSPWTALRLDTQYF. In DNA form, the CDR3 reads TGTGCCAGCAGCCCCTGGACAGCGTTACGTTTGGATACGCAGTATTTT.

CDR3 in DNA: TGTGCCACCAAGCGGGGGACTACAGGGGATAGCAATCAGCCCCAGCATTTT. As protein: CATKRGTTGDSNQPQHF. V usage is TRBV21-1 and J usage is TRBJ1-5. TRBV21-1 is flagged as a pseudogene. The CDR3 length is 17 residues.

The chain employs TRBV28 and TRBJ1-5; no reliable D call. V dropped 1 base and J dropped 7 bases, with 8 bases sitting between them. The CDR3 length is 13 residues. Germline loops: CDR1 MDHEN, CDR2 SYDVKM. The CDR3 region is CASSLSLAQPQHF. The CDR3 DNA reads TGTGCCAGCAGTTTATCATTGGCCCAGCCCCAGCATTTT.

The chain joins TRBV5-1 to TRBJ1-4; TRBD1 matches at 7 bases. CDR3 length: 14 amino acids. Losses at the gene ends were 2 bases for V and 7 bases for J; bases not matched to a gene: 5. CDR1 is SGHRS, CDR2 YFSETQ, per germline. The CDR3 sequence is CASSLQGFGEKLFF. The DNA for the CDR3 is TGCGCCAGCAGCTTACAGGGGTTTGGTGAAAAACTGTTTTTT.

The chain employs TRBV28 and TRBJ1-2; a possible D gene is TRBD1 (5 bases). V lost 8 bases to trimming and J lost 6 bases, with 16 bases between them. Germline CDR1 MDHEN, CDR2 SYDVKM. This CDR3 is built from 13 residues. The CDR3 DNA reads TGTGCCAGCGGTCATCCGGCCAGGGATGGCTACACCTTC. It codes for CASGHPARDGYTF.

The chain combines TRBV4-3 with TRBJ2-3; D gene unclear. There are 14 residues in the CDR3. Deletions cut 1 base from V and 2 bases from J, with 7 bases between. The germline V gene has CDR1 LGHNA and CDR2 YSLEER. CDR3 region: CASSQGLYTDTQYF. The CDR3 DNA reads as TGCGCCAGCAGCCAAGGTCTATACACAGATACGCAGTATTTT.

This sequence joins TRBV4-3 and TRBJ1-2, with no clear D. Trimming removed 0 bases from V and 6 bases from J, with 11 bases in between. Germline loops: CDR1 LGHNA, CDR2 YSLEER. The length of the CDR3 is 14 residues. Written as DNA, the CDR3 is TGCGCCAGCAGCCAAGATATGGGAGCAAATGGCTACACCTTC. The encoded protein is CASSQDMGANGYTF.

This clone was found once. The V call is TRBV19, the J call TRBJ1-2; 10 bases fit TRBD1. Germline loops: CDR1 LNHDA, CDR2 SQIVND (reference sequence). J was trimmed by 3 bases and V by 5 bases; bases with no gene match: 6. The CDR3 spans 15 residues. In nucleotides, the CDR3 is TGTGCCAGTAGTTTGACAGGGGGCGCGGACTATGGCTACACCTTC. It translates to CASSLTGGADYGYTF.

This clone occurred once. The V gene is TRBV7-9, the J gene TRBJ1-5; TRBD1 agrees at 9 bases. The CDR3 length is 16 residues. CDR1 SEHNR and CDR2 FQNEAQ come from the germline V gene (reference sequence). V dropped 5 bases and J dropped 4; count of bases not matched to a gene: 9. The CDR3 DNA sequence: TGTGCCAGCAGCCAAGGGACAGGGAGGGTGAATCAGCCCCAGCATTTT. This sequence encodes CASSQGTGRVNQPQHF.

The sample holds one count of this clone. The chain employs TRBV5-5 and TRBJ2-6; no firm D call. The CDR3 runs 18 residues. Per germline, CDR1 SGHKS and CDR2 YYEKEE (reference sequence). The V end was cut by 1 base, the J end by 0 bases, with 14 bases between. The CDR3 region has the DNA TGTGCCAGCAGCTTGAAGAACAGCAAAACCTCTGGGGCCAACGTCCTGACTTTC. This translates into CASSLKNSKTSGANVLTF.

This chain uses TRBV19 with TRBJ1-2; D is ambiguous. V shed 3 bases and J shed 4 bases, with 9 bases lying between them. Germline CDR1 LNHDA, CDR2 SQIVND (reference sequence). This CDR3 has 13 residues. CDR3 sequence: CASSIAASYGYTF. CDR3 DNA sequence: TGTGCCAGTAGTATCGCTGCTAGCTATGGCTACACCTTC.

The chain links TRBV2 to TRBJ2-5; TRBD1 agrees at 10 bases. The V segment lost 1 base and the J segment 4 bases; nucleotides outside the gene matches: 6. Germline-derived CDR1 and CDR2 are SNHLY and FYNNEI. There are 16 residues in the CDR3. The CDR3, as DNA: TGTGCCAGCAGTGAAGGTGGGACAGGGGAGGGAGAGACCCAGTACTTC. It encodes CASSEGGTGEGETQYF.

The rearrangement links TRBV29-1 to TRBJ1-1; 8 bases are shared with TRBD1. V shed 6 bases and J 10 bases; nucleotides not matched to a gene: 7. From germline, CDR1 is SQVTM and CDR2 ANQGSEA. The CDR3 extends over 11 amino acids. The CDR3 region has the DNA TGCAGCGTCGGACAGGGCGTGGGAGCTTTCTTT. It translates to CSVGQGVGAFF.

This clone occurred once. V gene TRBV24-1 combines with J gene TRBJ2-5; 13 bases are a match to TRBD2. The germline V gene encodes CDR1 KGHDR and CDR2 SFDVKD. The CDR3 extends over 15 amino acids. V was pared by 12 bases and J by 5 bases, with 11 bases of the junction left unmatched. CDR3 coding DNA: TGTGCCGTCAGGACTAGCGGGGGTGGAGAGGAGACCCAGTACTTC. Translating it yields CAVRTSGGGEETQYF.

This clone was seen a few times. The chain employs TRBV5-4 and TRBJ1-2; TRBD1 might be the D (5 bases). The V gene's germline CDR1 is SGHNT and CDR2 YYREEE (reference sequence). The CDR3 covers 13 residues. Between the trimmed V and J ends, which lost 6 bases and 8 bases, there was a span of 17 bases. CDR3 nucleotides: TGTGCCAGCACCCCGGGGGGGGTTTGGGGCTACACCTTC. This gives the protein CASTPGGVWGYTF.